The T cell receptor beta chain under discussion was sequenced for a study of blood T cell repertoires in COVID-19. Whole-study context: Sample material is recorded as cDNA or gDNA derived from T cells, B-cell-depleted T cells, or PBMCs.

Profiling relied on immunoSEQ multiplex PCR, and the TCRdb table lists in-frame clones only, not all of them. The sample lists under 200,000 clones, 86% occurring once. The CDR3 runs 13 residues. V dropped 10 bases and J dropped 7; count of bases not matched to a gene: 7. CDR1 and CDR2 (germline): ENHRY, SYGVKD. Participant age was roughly 18 to 100 years, and participants resided in fewer than 25 US areas. The sequence came from a man in his forties with acute COVID-19. The chain recombines TRBV10-3 with TRBJ1-3; 10 bases are a match to TRBD1. Sample: PBMCs or T cells enriched from blood (not recorded which). CDR3 DNA: TGTGCCACCGGACAGGGGGAATCGAACACCATATATTTT. This codes for CATGQGESNTIYF.